Reported below is one TCR beta chain. Its specificity is unknown. This record comes from a study of cytotoxic CD8 clonotypes in ibrutinib-treated CLL. Study at large: The subjects consisted of ten to twelve relapsed/refractory and about 14 treatment-naive individuals, with 17 to 18 IGHV unmutated. Study-wide results and caveats: Clonality (at baseline) was higher than in age-matched healthy donors and tracked circulating CD8+ T-cell counts. Clonality, elevated at ibrutinib response, dropped back toward baseline at progression.

Targeted sequencing depth ranged from 1 in 200,000 to 1 in 1 million T cells. Sequencing used immunoSEQ multiplex PCR; TCRdb keeps in-frame clones, though not all of them. The sample shows 20,000 to 30,000 clones, more than 65% of them seen only once. This CDR3 comprises 14 residues. V lost 3 bases and J lost 3, with 12 bases in between. CDR1 LNHNV and CDR2 YYDKDF come from the germline V gene (reference sequence). The material was PBMCs, obtained after 12 months of ibrutinib treatment. The receptor's source is a human donor with chronic lymphocytic leukemia. The chain is built from TRBV15 and TRBJ2-7; D ambiguous. CDR3 bases: TGTGCCACCAGCAGGGGAACAATAGGCTACGAGCAGTACTTC. Protein product: CATSRGTIGYEQYF.